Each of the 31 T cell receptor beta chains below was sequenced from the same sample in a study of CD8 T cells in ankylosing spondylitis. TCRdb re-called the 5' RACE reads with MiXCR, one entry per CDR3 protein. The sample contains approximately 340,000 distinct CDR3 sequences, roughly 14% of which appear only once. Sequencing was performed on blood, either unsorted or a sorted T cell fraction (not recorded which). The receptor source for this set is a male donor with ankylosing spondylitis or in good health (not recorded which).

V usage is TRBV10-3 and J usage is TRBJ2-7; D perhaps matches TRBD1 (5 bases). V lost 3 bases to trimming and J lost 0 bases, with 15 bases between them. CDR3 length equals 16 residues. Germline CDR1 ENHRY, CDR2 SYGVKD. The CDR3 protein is CAISDGGAGFSYEQYF. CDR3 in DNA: TGTGCCATCAGTGACGGTGGGGCCGGGTTCTCCTACGAGCAGTACTTC.

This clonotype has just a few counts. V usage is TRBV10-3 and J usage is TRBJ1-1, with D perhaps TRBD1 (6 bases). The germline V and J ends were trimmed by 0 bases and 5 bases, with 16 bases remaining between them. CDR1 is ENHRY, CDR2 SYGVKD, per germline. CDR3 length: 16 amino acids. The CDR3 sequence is CAISESSGGRWTEAFF. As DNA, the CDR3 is TGTGCCATCAGTGAGTCTTCCGGGGGCAGGTGGACTGAAGCTTTCTTT.

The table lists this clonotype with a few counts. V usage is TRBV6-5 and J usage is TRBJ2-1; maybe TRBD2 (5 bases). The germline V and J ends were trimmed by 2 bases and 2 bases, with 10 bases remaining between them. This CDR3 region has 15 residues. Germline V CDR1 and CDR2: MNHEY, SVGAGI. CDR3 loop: CASSYGWETYNEQFF. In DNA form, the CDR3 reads TGTGCCAGCAGTTACGGGTGGGAGACCTACAATGAGCAGTTCTTC.

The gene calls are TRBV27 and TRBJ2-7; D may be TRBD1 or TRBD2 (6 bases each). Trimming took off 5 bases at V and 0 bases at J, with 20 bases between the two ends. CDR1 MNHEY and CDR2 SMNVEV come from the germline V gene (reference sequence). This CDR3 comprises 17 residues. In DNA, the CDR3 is TGTGCCAGCAGTGGGACTGAGGGGGGCCGGAGCTCCTACGAGCAGTACTTC. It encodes CASSGTEGGRSSYEQYF.

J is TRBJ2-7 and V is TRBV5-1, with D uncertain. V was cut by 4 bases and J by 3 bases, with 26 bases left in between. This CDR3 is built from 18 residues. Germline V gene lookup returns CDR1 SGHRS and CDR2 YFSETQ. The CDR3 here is CASSPPLEYAKLSYEQYF. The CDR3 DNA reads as TGCGCCAGCAGCCCGCCCTTAGAGTATGCCAAGCTGAGCTACGAGCAGTACTTC.

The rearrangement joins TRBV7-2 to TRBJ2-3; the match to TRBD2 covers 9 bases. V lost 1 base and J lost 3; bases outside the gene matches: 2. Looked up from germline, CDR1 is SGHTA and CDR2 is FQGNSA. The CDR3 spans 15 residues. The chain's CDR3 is CASSLVSGRTDTQYF. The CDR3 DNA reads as TGTGCCAGCAGCTTAGTTAGCGGGAGAACAGATACGCAGTATTTT.

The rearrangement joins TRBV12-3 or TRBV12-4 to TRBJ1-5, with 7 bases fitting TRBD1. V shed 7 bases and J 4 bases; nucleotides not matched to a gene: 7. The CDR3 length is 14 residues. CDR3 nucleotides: TGTGCCAGCACCCTCTCAGGGGGGAATCAGCCCCAGCATTTT. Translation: CASTLSGGNQPQHF.

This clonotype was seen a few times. CDR3: CASRLNTGELFF. CDR3 DNA sequence: TGTGCCAGCAGACTCAACACCGGGGAGCTGTTTTTT. The J gene is TRBJ2-2, the V gene TRBV7-9; D uncertain. The V end lost 6 bases, the J end lost 2 bases, and 4 bases lay between the germline ends. Per the germline V gene, CDR1 is SEHNR and CDR2 is FQNEAQ (reference sequence). This CDR3 is 12 amino acids long.

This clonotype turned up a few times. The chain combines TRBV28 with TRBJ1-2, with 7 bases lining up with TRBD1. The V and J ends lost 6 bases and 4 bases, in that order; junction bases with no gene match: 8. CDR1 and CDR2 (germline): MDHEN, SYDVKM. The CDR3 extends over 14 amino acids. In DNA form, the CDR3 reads TGTGCCAGCAGCCGAGGGGGCGCGAGCTATGGCTACACCTTC. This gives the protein CASSRGGASYGYTF.

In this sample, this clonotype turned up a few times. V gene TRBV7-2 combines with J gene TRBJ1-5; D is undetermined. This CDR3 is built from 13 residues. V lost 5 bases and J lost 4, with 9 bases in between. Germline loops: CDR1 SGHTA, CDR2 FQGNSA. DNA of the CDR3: TGTGCCAGCAGCATACGGGCAAATCAGCCCCAGCATTTT. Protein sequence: CASSIRANQPQHF. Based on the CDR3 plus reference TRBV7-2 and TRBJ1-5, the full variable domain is GAGVSQSPSNKVTEKGKDVELRCDPISGHTALYWYRQSLGQGLEFLIYFQGNSAPDKSGLPSDRFSAERTGGSVSTLTIQRTQQEDSAVYLCASSIRANQPQHFGDGTRLSIL.

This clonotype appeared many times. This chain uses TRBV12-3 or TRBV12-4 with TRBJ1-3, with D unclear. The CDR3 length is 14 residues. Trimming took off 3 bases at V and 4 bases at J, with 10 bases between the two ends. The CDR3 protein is CASSLGVRGNTIYF. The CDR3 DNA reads TGTGCCAGCAGTTTGGGTGTTCGGGGAAACACCATATATTTT.

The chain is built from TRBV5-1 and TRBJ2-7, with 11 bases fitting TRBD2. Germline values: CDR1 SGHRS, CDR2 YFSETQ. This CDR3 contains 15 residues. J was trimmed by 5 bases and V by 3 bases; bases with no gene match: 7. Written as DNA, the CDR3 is TGCGCCAGCAGCTATAATAGCGGGGGGGCCGACGAGCAGTACTTC. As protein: CASSYNSGGADEQYF.

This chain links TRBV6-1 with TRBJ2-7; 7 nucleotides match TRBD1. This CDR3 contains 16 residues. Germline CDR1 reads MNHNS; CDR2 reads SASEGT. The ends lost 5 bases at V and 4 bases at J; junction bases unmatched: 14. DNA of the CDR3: TGTGCCAGCAGTCCCGTAACAGGGGCGACCTTATACGAGCAGTACTTC. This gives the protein CASSPVTGATLYEQYF.

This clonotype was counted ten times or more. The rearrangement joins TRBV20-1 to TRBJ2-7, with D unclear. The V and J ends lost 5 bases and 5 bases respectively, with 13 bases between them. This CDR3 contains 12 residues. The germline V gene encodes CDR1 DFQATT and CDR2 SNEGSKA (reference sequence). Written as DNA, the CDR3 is TGCAGTGCTCGGACCCCCTGGGACGAGCAGTACTTC. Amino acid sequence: CSARTPWDEQYF.

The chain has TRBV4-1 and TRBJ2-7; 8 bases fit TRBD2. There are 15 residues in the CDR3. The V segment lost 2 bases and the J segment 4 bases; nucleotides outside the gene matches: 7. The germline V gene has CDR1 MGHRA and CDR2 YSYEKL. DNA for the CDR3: TGCGCCAGCAGCCAAAAGTCGGGAGGGCCATACGAGCAGTACTTC. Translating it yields CASSQKSGGPYEQYF.

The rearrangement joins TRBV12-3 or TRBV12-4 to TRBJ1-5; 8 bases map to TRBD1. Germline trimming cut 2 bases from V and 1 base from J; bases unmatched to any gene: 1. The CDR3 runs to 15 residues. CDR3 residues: CASSLSGGSNQPQHF. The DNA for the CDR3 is TGTGCCAGCAGTTTATCAGGGGGCAGCAATCAGCCCCAGCATTTT.

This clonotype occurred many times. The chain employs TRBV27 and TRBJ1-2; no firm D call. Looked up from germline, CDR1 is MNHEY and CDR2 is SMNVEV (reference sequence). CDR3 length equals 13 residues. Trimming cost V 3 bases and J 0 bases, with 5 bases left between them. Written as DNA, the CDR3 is TGTGCCAGCAGTTTTGGGTCTAACTATGGCTACACCTTC. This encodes CASSFGSNYGYTF.

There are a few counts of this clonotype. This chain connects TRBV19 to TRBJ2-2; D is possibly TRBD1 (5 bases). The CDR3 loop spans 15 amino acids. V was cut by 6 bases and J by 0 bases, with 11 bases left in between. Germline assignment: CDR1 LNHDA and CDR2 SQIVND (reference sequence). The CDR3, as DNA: TGTGCCAGTAGACGACAGTCTCCGAACACCGGGGAGCTGTTTTTT. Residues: CASRRQSPNTGELFF.

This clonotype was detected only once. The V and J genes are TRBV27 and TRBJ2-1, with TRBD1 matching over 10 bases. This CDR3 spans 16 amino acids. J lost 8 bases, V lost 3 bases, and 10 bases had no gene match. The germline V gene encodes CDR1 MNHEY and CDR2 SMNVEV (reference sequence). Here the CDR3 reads CASSFSWTGGYYEQFF. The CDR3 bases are TGTGCCAGCAGTTTCTCTTGGACAGGGGGATACTATGAGCAGTTCTTC.

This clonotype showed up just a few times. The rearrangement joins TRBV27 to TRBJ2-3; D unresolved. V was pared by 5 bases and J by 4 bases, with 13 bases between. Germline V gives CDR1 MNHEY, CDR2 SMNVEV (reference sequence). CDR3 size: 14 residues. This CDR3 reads CASSGRLSSDTQYF. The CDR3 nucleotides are TGTGCCAGCAGTGGACGACTGAGCTCAGATACGCAGTATTTT.

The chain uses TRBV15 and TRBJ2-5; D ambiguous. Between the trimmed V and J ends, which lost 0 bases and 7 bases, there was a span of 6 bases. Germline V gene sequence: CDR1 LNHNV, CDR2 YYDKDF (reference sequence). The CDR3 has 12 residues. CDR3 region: CATSRDVGTQYF. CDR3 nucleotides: TGTGCCACCAGCAGAGATGTAGGGACCCAGTACTTC.

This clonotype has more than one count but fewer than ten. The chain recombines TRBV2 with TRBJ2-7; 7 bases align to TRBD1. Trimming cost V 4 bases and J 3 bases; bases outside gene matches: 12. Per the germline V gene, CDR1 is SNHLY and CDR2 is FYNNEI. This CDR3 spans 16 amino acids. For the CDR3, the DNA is TGTGCCAGCAGTGTTCTAGGGCCGAGGGACAGCTACGAGCAGTACTTC. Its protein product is CASSVLGPRDSYEQYF.

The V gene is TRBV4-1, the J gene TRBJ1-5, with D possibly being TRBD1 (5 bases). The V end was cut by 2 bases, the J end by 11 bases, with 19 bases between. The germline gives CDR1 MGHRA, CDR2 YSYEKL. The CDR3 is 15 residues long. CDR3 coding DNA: TGCGCCAGCAGCCAATCCGACAGCCTAATCGACGCCCAGCATTTT. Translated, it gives CASSQSDSLIDAQHF.

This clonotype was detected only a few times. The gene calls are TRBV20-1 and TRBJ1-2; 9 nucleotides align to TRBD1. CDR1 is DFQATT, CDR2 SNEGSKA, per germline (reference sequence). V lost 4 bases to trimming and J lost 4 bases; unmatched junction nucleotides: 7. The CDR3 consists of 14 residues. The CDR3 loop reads CSAKPGQGSYGYTF. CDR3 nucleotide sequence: TGCAGTGCTAAACCAGGACAGGGGAGCTATGGCTACACCTTC.

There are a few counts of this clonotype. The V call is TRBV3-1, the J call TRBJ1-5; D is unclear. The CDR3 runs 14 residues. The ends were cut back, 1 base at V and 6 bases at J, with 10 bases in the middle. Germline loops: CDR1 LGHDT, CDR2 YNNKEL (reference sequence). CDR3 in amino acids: CASSQVWDSQPQHF. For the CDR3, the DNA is TGTGCCAGCAGCCAAGTCTGGGATAGTCAGCCCCAGCATTTT.

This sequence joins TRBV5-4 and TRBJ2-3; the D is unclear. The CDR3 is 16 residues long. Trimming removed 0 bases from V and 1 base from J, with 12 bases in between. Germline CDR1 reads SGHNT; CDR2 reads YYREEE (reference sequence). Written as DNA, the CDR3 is TGTGCCAGCAGCTTGGGTGGGTTGAAGGGCACAGATACGCAGTATTTT. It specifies CASSLGGLKGTDTQYF. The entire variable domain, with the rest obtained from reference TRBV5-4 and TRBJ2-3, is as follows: ETGVTQSPTHLIKTRGQQVTLRCSSQSGHNTVSWYQQALGQGPQFIFQYYREEENGRGNFPPRFSGLQFPNYSSELNVNALELDDSALYLCASSLGGLKGTDTQYFGPGTRLTVL.

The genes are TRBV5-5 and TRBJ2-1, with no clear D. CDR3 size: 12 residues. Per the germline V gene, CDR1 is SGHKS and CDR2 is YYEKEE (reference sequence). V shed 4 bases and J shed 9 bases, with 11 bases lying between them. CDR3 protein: CASSPELSEQFF. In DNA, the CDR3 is TGTGCCAGCAGCCCGGAGCTTAGTGAGCAGTTCTTC.

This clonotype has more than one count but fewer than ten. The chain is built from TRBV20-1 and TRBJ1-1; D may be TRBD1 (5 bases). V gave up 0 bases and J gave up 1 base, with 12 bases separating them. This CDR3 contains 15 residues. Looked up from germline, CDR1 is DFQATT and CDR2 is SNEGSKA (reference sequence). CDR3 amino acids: CSARDGTLTNTEAFF. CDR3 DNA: TGCAGTGCTAGAGATGGGACCCTGACGAACACTGAAGCTTTCTTT.

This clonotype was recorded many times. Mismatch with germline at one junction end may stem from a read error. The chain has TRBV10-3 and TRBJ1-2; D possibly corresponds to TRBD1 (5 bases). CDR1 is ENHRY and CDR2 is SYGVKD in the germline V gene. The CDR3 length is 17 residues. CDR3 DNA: TGTGCCAGCAGTGAGTCAGGGCAGAGGGGCCGGGGCTATGGCTACACCTTC. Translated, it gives CASSESGQRGRGYGYTF.

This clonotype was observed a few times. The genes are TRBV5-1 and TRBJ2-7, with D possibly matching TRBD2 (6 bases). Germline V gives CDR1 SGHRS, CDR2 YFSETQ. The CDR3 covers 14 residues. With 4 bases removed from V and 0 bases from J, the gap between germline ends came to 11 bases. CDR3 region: CASSSGFTSYEQYF. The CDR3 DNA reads TGCGCCAGCAGCAGCGGGTTCACCTCCTACGAGCAGTACTTC.

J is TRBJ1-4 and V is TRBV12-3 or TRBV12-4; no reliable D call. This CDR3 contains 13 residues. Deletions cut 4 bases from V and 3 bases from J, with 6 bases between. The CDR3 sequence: CASSSVANEKLFF. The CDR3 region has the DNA TGTGCCAGCAGTTCAGTCGCTAATGAAAAACTGTTTTTT.